A selection of T cell receptor beta chains follows, all from one sample in a study of graft-versus-host responses after intestinal transplantation. What these receptors recognize is not known. Method: immunoSEQ multiplex PCR; TCRdb's copy keeps in-frame clones and lacks some. The data show some 88,000 clones, around 93% seen once. Sequenced material: unstimulated CD8+ T cells sorted from spleen or lymph node cells, taken before intestinal transplant. The source of these receptors is a human donor who received an intestinal transplant. CDR3s include the opening cysteine and the closing phenylalanine or tryptophan. The D gene is left open where the match is weak. Where a row states a size, it is once, few, many or the class of an expanded clone; other rows omit it.

j_call | clone_size | v_call | d_call | cdr3_nt | cdr3_aa
TRBJ1-2 | NA | TRBV4-1 | TRBD1 | TGCGCCAGCAGCCTCCGGGACAGGCTATCCAATGGCTACACCTTC | CASSLRDRLSNGYTF
TRBJ2-7 | NA | TRBV11-2 | NA | TGTGCCAGCAGCCCCTTCTTTGCAGGGCCTTTGGGGTACGAGCAGTACTTC | CASSPFFAGPLGYEQYF
TRBJ2-3 | once | TRBV19 | NA | TGTGCCAGTAGTATAGATCGTTTCGAGGGATTGGCAGATACGCAGTATTTT | CASSIDRFEGLADTQYF
TRBJ2-7 | NA | TRBV10-2 | NA | TGCGCCAGCAGTGATAGCCCCCAGGGTCCAGGCTACGAGCAGTACTTC | CASSDSPQGPGYEQYF
TRBJ1-1 | NA | TRBV13 | NA | TGTGCCAGCAGCTTAGGGACAGCTGAAGCTTTCTTT | CASSLGTAEAFF
TRBJ2-7 | NA | TRBV27 | TRBD1 | TGTGCCAGCAGTTTAAAGGCCGGGACAGGGGCCGAGCAGTACTTC | CASSLKAGTGAEQYF
TRBJ2-1 | NA | TRBV10-2 | NA | TGCGCCACGATAAAAGCGGCGACTTACAATGAGCAGTTCTTC | CATIKAATYNEQFF
TRBJ1-4 | NA | TRBV29-1 | TRBD1 | TGCAGCGTTGTTGGGACAGAGAATGAAAAACTGTTTTTT | CSVVGTENEKLFF
TRBJ2-2 | NA | TRBV19 | NA | TGTGCCAGTAGTATGGTGTCGACAGTCGGGGAGCTGTTTTTT | CASSMVSTVGELFF
TRBJ2-5 | NA | TRBV10-3 | NA | TGTGCCATCAGTGATACGCTAGCCGAGACCCAGTACTTC | CAISDTLAETQYF
TRBJ2-2 | NA | TRBV2 | NA | TGTGCCAGCGGGGGCCCTAGAACCGGGGAGCTGTTTTTT | CASGGPRTGELFF
TRBJ1-3 | NA | TRBV21-1 | NA | TGTGCCAGCAGCAAATGCGTCGGTGCCTCTGGAAACACCATATATTTT | CASSKCVGASGNTIYF
TRBJ2-5 | NA | TRBV27 | TRBD2 | TGTGCCAGCAGTTTATGGGCTAGCGGGGGGGCAAGGGAGACCCAGTACTTC | CASSLWASGGARETQYF